These 10 T cell receptor beta chains were all obtained from the same sample, sequenced in a study of T-cell memory formation after mild COVID-19. From the 5' RACE reads, TCRdb called clonotypes with MiXCR, one entry per CDR3 protein. The sample gives about 560,000 distinct CDR3 sequences, 15% to 20% of which show up once; 8.1% is in the top ten. The specimen sequenced was PBMCs or a T cell subset sorted from them (not recorded which). The receptors shown here come from an adult woman who had mild COVID-19 (a few samples of this study predate the infection). Cell type and time point are not known.

This chain connects TRBV7-6 to TRBJ2-3; the D gene is possibly TRBD2 (7 bases). CDR1 and CDR2 from the germline V gene are SGHVS and FNYEAQ. CDR3 length: 16 residues. The ends were cut back, 5 bases at V and 6 bases at J, with 21 bases in the middle. The CDR3: CASSLVGGGREDTQYF. The DNA for the CDR3 is TGTGCCAGCAGCCTCGTGGGCGGGGGCCGGGAGGATACGCAGTATTTT.

The J gene is TRBJ2-4, the V gene TRBV4-1; 9 positions agree with TRBD2. V lost 0 bases, J lost 4 bases, and 7 bases stayed unmatched. The germline CDR1 and CDR2 sequences are MGHRA and YSYEKL. The CDR3 runs 17 residues. The CDR3 region has the DNA TGCGCCAGCAGCCAAGATCCCAGCGGGGGGCGTAAAAACATTCAGTACTTC. It codes for CASSQDPSGGRKNIQYF.

The rearrangement links TRBV7-8 to TRBJ1-3; no clear D gene. The germline CDR1 and CDR2 sequences are SGHVS and FQNEAQ. This CDR3 region has 15 residues. V lost 6 bases, J lost 2 bases, and 14 bases lay in between. CDR3 DNA: TGTGCCAGCAGTACTCTTGGGTCCCCTGGAAACACCATATATTTT. This codes for CASSTLGSPGNTIYF. Combining the CDR3 with reference TRBV7-8 and TRBJ1-3 gives the whole variable domain GAGVSQSPRYKVAKRGQDVALRCDPISGHVSLFWYQQALGQGPEFLTYFQNEAQLDKSGLPSDRFFAERPEGSVSTLKIQRTQQEDSAVYLCASSTLGSPGNTIYFGEGSWLTVV.

In this sample, this clonotype turned up a few times. This rearrangement joins TRBV20-1 to TRBJ1-1; 7 bases are a match to TRBD1. The CDR3 runs to 15 residues. The junction had 8 bases not matched to a gene; V was cut back by 4 bases and J by 0 bases. The germline V gene has CDR1 DFQATT and CDR2 SNEGSKA (reference sequence). CDR3 sequence: CSATIPQGMNTEAFF. As DNA, the CDR3 is TGCAGTGCTACCATCCCACAGGGGATGAACACTGAAGCTTTCTTT.

V and J are TRBV12-3 or TRBV12-4 and TRBJ2-1; 12 positions agree with TRBD2. With V trimmed by 6 bases and J by 4 bases, 7 bases remained unmatched. This CDR3 is built from 16 residues. The CDR3 DNA sequence: TGTGCCAGCAGGCCCGGGACTAGCGGGCCTTACAATGAGCAGTTCTTC. Protein sequence: CASRPGTSGPYNEQFF.

This clonotype was observed many times. Relative to the germline gene, one junction end is altered; a read error may explain this. DNA of the CDR3: TGTGCCGGGAGTTATGGGGGCAATTCGGGCGAGCAGTACTTC. This codes for CAGSYGGNSGEQYF. The chain employs TRBV30 and TRBJ2-7, with D perhaps matching TRBD1 (6 bases). This CDR3 has 14 amino acids. Germline V gene lookup returns CDR1 GTSNPN and CDR2 SVGIG (reference sequence).

The CDR3 bases are TGTGCCAGCAGCGACGGACAGGGTTTTGAAAAACTGTTTTTT. As protein: CASSDGQGFEKLFF. The V gene is TRBV27, the J gene TRBJ1-4; 8 nucleotides agree with TRBD1. V shed 6 bases, J shed 7 bases, and the junction held 7 bases outside the gene matches. This CDR3 is built from 14 residues. In germline, CDR1 is MNHEY, CDR2 SMNVEV (reference sequence).

The table lists this clonotype with a few counts. The chain employs TRBV7-6 and TRBJ2-2; D is unresolved. Germline V gene sequence: CDR1 SGHVS, CDR2 FNYEAQ. The CDR3 is made up of 14 amino acids. Trimming took 3 bases from V and 1 from J, leaving 6 bases between them. The CDR3 coding sequence is TGTGCCAGCAGCTTTCGCGGGAACACCGGGGAGCTGTTTTTT. Translated, it gives CASSFRGNTGELFF.

This chain links TRBV9 with TRBJ1-2, with 9 bases fitting TRBD1. V gave up 1 base and J gave up 6 bases; unmatched junction bases: 7. The CDR3 totals 15 residues. Germline V gives CDR1 SGDLS, CDR2 YYNGEE. The CDR3 DNA follows: TGTGCCAGCAGCGTATCAACAGGGGGCGCGGATGGCTACACCTTC. It is translated as CASSVSTGGADGYTF.

The CDR3 DNA sequence: TGCAGTGCTAGAGCTCCCAGCGCCGGCACAGATACGCAGTATTTT. It translates to CSARAPSAGTDTQYF. The J gene is TRBJ2-3, the V gene TRBV20-1; D not certain. Trimming took off 1 base at V and 1 base at J, with 12 bases between the two ends. The CDR3 is 15 residues long. Germline V gives CDR1 DFQATT, CDR2 SNEGSKA (reference sequence).